These 3 T cell receptor beta chains originate from one sample sequenced in a study of blood T cell repertoires in COVID-19. Clones were read by immunoSEQ multiplex PCR, and TCRdb kept only the in-frame ones, dropping some. In the table there are around 18,000 clones, approximately 80% of which are singletons. The sample taken for sequencing was peripheral blood. These receptors all stem from a man between 65 and 85 years old with COVID-19, enrolled during active disease.

The rearrangement uses TRBV4-2 and TRBJ2-7; 11 bases match TRBD2. With 0 bases clipped from V and 4 bases from J, the junction kept 8 bases outside the gene matches. The CDR3 has 17 amino acids. Germline lookup yields CDR1 LGHNA and CDR2 YNFKEQ. DNA of the CDR3: TGTGCCAGCAGCCAAGATCTGACTAGCGGGACATATTACGAGCAGTACTTC. Translating it yields CASSQDLTSGTYYEQYF.

The chain uses TRBV6-5 and TRBJ2-2, with a tentative D call TRBD1 (6 bases). CDR3 size: 13 residues. Trimming removed 4 bases from V and 5 bases from J, with 8 bases in between. Germline CDR1 is MNHEY and CDR2 is SVGAGI. The CDR3 sequence: CASSSRGTGELFF. As DNA, the CDR3 is TGTGCCAGCAGTTCCAGGGGAACCGGGGAGCTGTTTTTT.

V and J are TRBV30 and TRBJ1-5; D is unclear. The germline gives CDR1 GTSNPN, CDR2 SVGIG (reference sequence). This CDR3 has 15 residues. Trimming removed 1 base from V and 6 bases from J, with 16 bases in between. This CDR3 is CAWSEQIQLRQPQHF. CDR3 sequence (DNA): TGTGCCTGGAGTGAACAGATCCAGTTGCGTCAGCCCCAGCATTTT.